A selection of T cell receptor beta chains follows, all from one sample in a study of beta chain features in type 1 diabetes. Data came from immunoSEQ multiplex PCR; TCRdb stores just in-frame clones and leaves some out. The sample shows a few hundred thousand clones, 15% of them seen only once. What was sequenced was naive CD4+ T cells from blood. Every receptor here comes from a man in his late teens or twenties with type 1 diabetes. The CDR3 runs from the conserved cysteine through the conserved F or W. The D gene is left open where the match is weak. Where a row states a size, it is once, few, many or the class of an expanded clone; other rows omit it.

TGCAGCGTTCGACTAGCGTTAATTGGGACCCAGTACTTC CSVRLALIGTQYF few TRBD2 TRBJ2-5 TRBV29-1
TGTGCCAGCAGCCCGAACTACCTTGCTAGCACAGATACGCAGTATTTT CASSPNYLASTDTQYF - - TRBJ2-3 TRBV7-6
TGCGCCAGCTCTGGGGGCTGGGGCGGGGGCCCACGCGAGCAGTACTTC CASSGGWGGGPREQYF - - TRBJ2-7 TRBV5-1
TGCGCCAGCAGCCAAGATTGGATAACGCCTAGCGCAAAGAGGGGAGAGACCCAGTACTTC CASSQDWITPSAKRGETQYF few - TRBJ2-5 TRBV4-1
TGTGCCAGCAGCCAAAGATTCAGGGGGATGAACACTGAAGCTTTCTTT CASSQRFRGMNTEAFF - TRBD1 TRBJ1-1 TRBV5-4
TGTGCCAGCAGCGCCCCACGGACAGGGCAAGAGACCCAGTACTTC CASSAPRTGQETQYF few TRBD1 TRBJ2-5 TRBV5-4
TGTGCCTGGACCCAGCGGGGCAGGGGTTACACCGGGGAGCTGTTTTTT CAWTQRGRGYTGELFF - - TRBJ2-2 TRBV30
TGTGCCATTCCTCGGGTCCTCCCCAACTATGGCTACACCTTC CAIPRVLPNYGYTF - - TRBJ1-2 TRBV6-1
TGTGCCAGCAGCTTAGCCCTACGGACAGCGAACACTGAAGCTTTCTTT CASSLALRTANTEAFF - - TRBJ1-1 TRBV11-2
TGTGCCAGCAGTTACTCGAAACTAGCGGGGACAGATACGCAGTATTTT CASSYSKLAGTDTQYF - TRBD2 TRBJ2-3 TRBV6-5
TGTGCCTGGTCAAGGGGCTCTTCTAACGAGCAGTTCTTC CAWSRGSSNEQFF - - TRBJ2-1 TRBV30
TGTGCCTGGAGTGTACTTAGCCTGTCACGGCCCAATCAGCCCCAGCATTTT CAWSVLSLSRPNQPQHF - - TRBJ1-5 TRBV30
TGTGCCAGCAGTCGTAACAGGGTGAACTATGGCTACACCTTC CASSRNRVNYGYTF - - TRBJ1-2 TRBV5-6
TGTGCCAGCAGCTTCCGACCGACAGGGATGAACACTGAAGCTTTCTTT CASSFRPTGMNTEAFF - TRBD1 TRBJ1-1 TRBV13
TGCGCCAGCAGCTTGGCCTTAACTGGGGCCAACGTCCTGACTTTC CASSLALTGANVLTF - - TRBJ2-6 TRBV5-1
TGCGCCAGCAGCTTCTTAGGGCAGGGCACCTACAATGAGCAGTTCTTC CASSFLGQGTYNEQFF few - TRBJ2-1 TRBV5-1
TGTGCCTGGACCTCCCGCGGAGAGCAGTACTTC CAWTSRGEQYF - - TRBJ2-7 TRBV30
TGTGCCAGCAGCGTAGGGACCGGGGACAGGGCGCTCTACGAGCAGTACTTC CASSVGTGDRALYEQYF - TRBD1 TRBJ2-7 TRBV9
TGTGCCAGCAGATCCCACTACGAGCAGTACTTC CASRSHYEQYF few - TRBJ2-7 TRBV6-5
TGTGCCATCAGTGGAGACAGGGGAACAGGGCCAAACATTCAGTACTTC CAISGDRGTGPNIQYF once TRBD1 TRBJ2-4 TRBV10-3
TGTGCCAGCTCACCCTCGACAGGGGGTAGGAATGAGCAGTTCTTC CASSPSTGGRNEQFF - TRBD1 TRBJ2-1 TRBV18
TGTGCCATCAGGGGGACAGGGGCCAGCAGGGATAATTCACCCCTCCACTTT CAIRGTGASRDNSPLHF few TRBD1 TRBJ1-6 TRBV10-3
TGTGCCAGCAACCTTAGCGGGAGTCACCGAGAGACCCAGTACTTC CASNLSGSHRETQYF few TRBD2 TRBJ2-5 TRBV2
TGTGCCAGCAGTGGGACTAGCGGGACGGAGACCCAGTACTTC CASSGTSGTETQYF - TRBD2 TRBJ2-5 TRBV28
TGTGCCAGCAGCCCATTAGGGGATAGCTATGGCTACACCTTC CASSPLGDSYGYTF - - TRBJ1-2 TRBV7-9
TGTGCCAGCAGCAAAAACAGGATTAGGCACGAGCAGTACTTC CASSKNRIRHEQYF few - TRBJ2-7 TRBV21-1
TGTGCCACGGACAGCGCACTGAACACTGAAGCTTTCTTT CATDSALNTEAFF few - TRBJ1-1 TRBV18
TGCGCCAGCAGTCAATCGTCGGGACTAGCGGAGATCACAGATACGCAGTATTTT CASSQSSGLAEITDTQYF - TRBD2 TRBJ2-3 TRBV23-1
TGTGCCAGCAGTGACAGGGGAAGTGGCTACACCTTC CASSDRGSGYTF - - TRBJ1-2 TRBV2
TGCGCCAGCAGCTTGGAGGGGGCCTACGAGCAGTACTTC CASSLEGAYEQYF - - TRBJ2-7 TRBV5-1
TGTGCCAGCAGCTCTCCGGGAGGGCCGTGGAATGAGCAGTTCTTC CASSSPGGPWNEQFF few TRBD2 TRBJ2-1 TRBV7-9
TGCGCCAGCAGCTCAGGACAGTTTGACAACGAGCAGTACTTC CASSSGQFDNEQYF - - TRBJ2-7 TRBV5-1
TGTGCCAGCAAACTGATCGGGACTAGCGGCTCCTACGAGCAGTACTTC CASKLIGTSGSYEQYF - TRBD2 TRBJ2-7 TRBV28
TGTGCCAGCCTACCTCTCGGCACAGGAGGGGAGACCCAGTACTTC CASLPLGTGGETQYF - - TRBJ2-5 TRBV6-5
TGTGCCACCAGCGCATTGGTCGGGTCTAATGAAAAACTGTTTTTT CATSALVGSNEKLFF few - TRBJ1-4 TRBV15
TGTGCCAGCAGCTTTACAAGTTACTATGGCAAAAACATTCAGTACTTC CASSFTSYYGKNIQYF - - TRBJ2-4 TRBV7-2
TGTGCCAGCAGCGTAGGAGAGGGCGCGGGAGGAAACACCATATATTTT CASSVGEGAGGNTIYF - - TRBJ1-3 TRBV9
TGTGCCAGCAGTATAGCGGGAGGAAACACCGGGGAGCTGTTTTTT CASSIAGGNTGELFF - TRBD2 TRBJ2-2 TRBV25-1
TGTGCCAGCAGCTTAGTAGCGCGCAGCGTGGGCACAGATACGCAGTATTTT CASSLVARSVGTDTQYF few - TRBJ2-3 TRBV7-2
TGTGCCAGCTCACCCAATAGGGGATTCGAAGAGACCCAGTACTTC CASSPNRGFEETQYF - - TRBJ2-5 TRBV18
TGCGCCAGCAGCCTAGGGACTAGTCCCTACAATGAGCAGTTCTTC CASSLGTSPYNEQFF - TRBD2 TRBJ2-1 TRBV5-1
TGTGCCAGCAGTCCTTCTCAGCAGGCTCCCTGGGAGACCCAGTACTTC CASSPSQQAPWETQYF - - TRBJ2-5 TRBV27
TGTGCCACCAGCAGGGCCGGGACAGGGTTCGGCGGCTACACCTTC CATSRAGTGFGGYTF - TRBD1 TRBJ1-2 TRBV15